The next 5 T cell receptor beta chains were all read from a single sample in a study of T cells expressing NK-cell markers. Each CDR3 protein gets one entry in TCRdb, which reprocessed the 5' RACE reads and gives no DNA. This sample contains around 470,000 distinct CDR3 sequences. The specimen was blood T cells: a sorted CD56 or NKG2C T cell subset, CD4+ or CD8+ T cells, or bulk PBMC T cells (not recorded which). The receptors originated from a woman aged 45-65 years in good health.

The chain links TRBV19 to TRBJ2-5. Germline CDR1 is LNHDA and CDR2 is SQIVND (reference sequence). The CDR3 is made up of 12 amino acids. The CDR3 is CASSIGSLTQYF.

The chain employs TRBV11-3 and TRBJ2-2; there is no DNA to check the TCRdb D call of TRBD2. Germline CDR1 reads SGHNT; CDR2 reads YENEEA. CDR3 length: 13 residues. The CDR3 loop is CASSPGTTGELFF.

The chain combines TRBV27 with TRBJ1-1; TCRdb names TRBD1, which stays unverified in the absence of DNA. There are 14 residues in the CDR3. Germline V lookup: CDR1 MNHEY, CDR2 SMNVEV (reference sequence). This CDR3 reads CASSSGVWDTEAFF.

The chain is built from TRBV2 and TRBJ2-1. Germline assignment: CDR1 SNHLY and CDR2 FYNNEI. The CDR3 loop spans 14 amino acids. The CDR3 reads CASSETATYNEQFF.

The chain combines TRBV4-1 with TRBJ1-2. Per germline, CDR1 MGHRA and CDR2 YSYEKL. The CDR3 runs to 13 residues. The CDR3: CASSQEFGLGYTF.